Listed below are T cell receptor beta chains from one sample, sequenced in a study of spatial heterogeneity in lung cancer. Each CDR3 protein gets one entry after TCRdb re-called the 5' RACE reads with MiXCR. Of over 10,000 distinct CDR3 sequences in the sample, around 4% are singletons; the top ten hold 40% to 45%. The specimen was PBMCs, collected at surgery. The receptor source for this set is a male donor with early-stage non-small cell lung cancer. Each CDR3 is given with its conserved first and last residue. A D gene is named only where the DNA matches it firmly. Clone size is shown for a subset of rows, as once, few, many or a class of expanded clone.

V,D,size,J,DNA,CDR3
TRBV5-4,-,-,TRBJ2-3,TGTGCCAGCAGCTTAGCGACCAGCACAGATACGCAGTATTTT,CASSLATSTDTQYF
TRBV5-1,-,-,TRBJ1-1,TGCGCCAGCAGCCCAGGGACCGGGGCTTGGGCGACGAACACTGAAGCTTTCTTT,CASSPGTGAWATNTEAFF
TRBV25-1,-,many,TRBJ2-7,TGTGCCACCTCCCTCGACAGCTACGAGCAGTACTTC,CATSLDSYEQYF
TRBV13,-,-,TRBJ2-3,TGTGCCAGCAGCCGGTCGACGGCCTCTAGCACAGATACGCAGTATTTT,CASSRSTASSTDTQYF
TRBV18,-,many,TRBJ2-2,TGTGCCAGTTGGGACACCAACACCGGGGAGCTGTTTTTT,CASWDTNTGELFF
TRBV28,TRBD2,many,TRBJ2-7,TGTGCCAGCAGTTTATGGGACTTGGGGACTAGCGGGAGCCAAATCCCCTACGAGCAGTACTTC,CASSLWDLGTSGSQIPYEQYF
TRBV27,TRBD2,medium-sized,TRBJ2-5,TGTGCCAGCAGCCAGGGACTAGCGGGACTCCAAGAGACCCAGTACTTC,CASSQGLAGLQETQYF
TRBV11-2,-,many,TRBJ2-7,TGTGCCAGCGGGTCGTCGACGACCTACGAGCAGTACTTC,CASGSSTTYEQYF
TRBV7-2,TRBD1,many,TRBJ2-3,TGTGCCAGCAGCTGGCGCCGTGGACAGGGGGCAGGAGATACGCAGTATTTT,CASSWRRGQGAGDTQYF
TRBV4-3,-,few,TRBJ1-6,TGCGCCAGCAGCCAATCCTGGACTGATAATTCACCCCTCCACTTT,CASSQSWTDNSPLHF
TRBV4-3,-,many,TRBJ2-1,TGCGCCAGCAGCGACAGATACAATGAGCAGTTCTTC,CASSDRYNEQFF
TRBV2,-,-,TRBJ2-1,TGTGCCAGCAGTGAGAGTTACAGTGGCAATGAGCAGTTCTTC,CASSESYSGNEQFF
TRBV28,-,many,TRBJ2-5,TGTGCCAGCACTGGACGGTGGGCCGGGGGGACCCAGTACTTC,CASTGRWAGGTQYF
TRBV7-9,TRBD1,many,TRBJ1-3,TGTGCCAGCAGGTCCGGGACAGACACTGGAAACACCATATATTTT,CASRSGTDTGNTIYF
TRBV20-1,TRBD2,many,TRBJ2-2,TGCAGTGCTCTCCGGACTAGCGGGAGGAACACCGGGGAGCTGTTTTTT,CSALRTSGRNTGELFF
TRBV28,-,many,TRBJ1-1,TGTGCCAGCAGTTGGGGGGGAGGGGTTACTGAAGCTTTCTTT,CASSWGGGVTEAFF
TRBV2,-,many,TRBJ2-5,TGTGCCAGCAGTGAAGCAGGGGGGGTAGAGACCCAGTACTTC,CASSEAGGVETQYF
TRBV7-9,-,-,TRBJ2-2,TGTGCCAGCAGCATACCGGTGATTGGGGACACGGAGGGCCGAGTGGGCACCGGGGAGCTGTTTTTT,CASSIPVIGDTEGRVGTGELFF
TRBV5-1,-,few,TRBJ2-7,TGCGCCAGCAGCGCCGGGGGCGGGAGCTCCTACGAGCAGTACTTC,CASSAGGGSSYEQYF
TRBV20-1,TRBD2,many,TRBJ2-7,TGCAGTGCTAGAGTTACCGGGACTAGCGGGAGAGGCGGGTACGAGCAGTACTTC,CSARVTGTSGRGGYEQYF
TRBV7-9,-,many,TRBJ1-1,TGTGCCAGCAGCTTGAGGGACCTTAGAGCTTTCTTT,CASSLRDLRAFF
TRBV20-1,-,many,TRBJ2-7,TGCAGTGCTGGACTCTCGAGGGCCTACGAGCAGTACTTC,CSAGLSRAYEQYF
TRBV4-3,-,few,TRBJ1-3,TGCGCCAGCAGCCAGGACGGTAACTCTGGAAACACCATATATTTT,CASSQDGNSGNTIYF
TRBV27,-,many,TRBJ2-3,TGTGCCAGCCAGCGACAAGCATCGGATACGCAGTATTTT,CASQRQASDTQYF
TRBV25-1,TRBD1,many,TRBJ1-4,TGTGCCAGCAGGAGACAGGGGATTAATGAAAAACTGTTTTTT,CASRRQGINEKLFF
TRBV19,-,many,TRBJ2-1,TGTGCCAGTAGTATAGGGAAGAGGGTGGTGGATGAGCAGTTCTTC,CASSIGKRVVDEQFF
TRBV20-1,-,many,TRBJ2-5,TGCAGTGCTAGACGACCCGACCAAGAGACCCAGTACTTC,CSARRPDQETQYF
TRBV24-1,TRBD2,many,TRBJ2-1,TGTGCCACCAGTGATTTGAGGAGCGGGACTGGGAATGAGCAGTTCTTC,CATSDLRSGTGNEQFF